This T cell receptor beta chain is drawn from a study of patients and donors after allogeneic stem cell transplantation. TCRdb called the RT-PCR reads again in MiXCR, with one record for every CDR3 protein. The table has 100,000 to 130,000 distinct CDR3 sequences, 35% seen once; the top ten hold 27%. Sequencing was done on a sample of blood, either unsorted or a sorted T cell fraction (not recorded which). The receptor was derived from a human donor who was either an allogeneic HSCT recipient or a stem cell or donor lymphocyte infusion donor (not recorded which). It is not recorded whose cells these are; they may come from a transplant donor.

CDR3 DNA sequence: TGTGCCAGCAGCTTAACCGGACAGGGGTTTGGCTACACCTTC. It translates to CASSLTGQGFGYTF. This chain uses TRBV7-3 with TRBJ1-2; 9 bases align to TRBD1. This CDR3 has 14 residues. Trimming took 0 bases from V and 7 from J; bases not matched to a gene: 3. Looked up from germline, CDR1 is SGHTA and CDR2 is FQGTGA.